This TCR beta chain emerged from a study of cytomegalovirus exposure and HLA in healthy donors. Study-wide results and caveats: Most subjects had HLA-A and HLA-B alleles reportedly predicted accurately by TCR beta sequences. TCR beta V- and J-gene trimming, according to a later analysis, was linked to a missense DCLRE1C variant.

Comments on this clone: The target antigen is unknown.

This PCR relied on a set of 60 Vbeta primers and 13 Jbeta primers. The authors' processing: The authors later counted about 80 million unique TCR beta chains, 8.5 million to 13 million of them shared. Profiled with immunoSEQ multiplex PCR; TCRdb holds only in-frame clones, not every one. V, J and clone size reflect that table, while D and trimming were determined from the DNA. Among approximately 110,000 clones listed, around three quarters were seen once. The CDR3 extends over 14 amino acids. Germline loops: CDR1 ENHRY, CDR2 SYGVKD. Trimming removed 0 bases from V and 3 bases from J, with 8 bases in between.

The TCR comes from a man aged 50 to 59 in good health and CMV-seropositive. The rearrangement links TRBV10-3 to TRBJ1-2; D gene uncertain. The sample was PBMCs. DNA of the CDR3: TGTGCCATCAGTGAGTCGAACACCTACTATGGCTACACCTTC. It translates to CAISESNTYYGYTF.